This T cell receptor (beta chain) was identified during a study of blood T cell repertoires in COVID-19. Study summary: Material from acute and convalescent COVID-19 was sourced from the United States, Italy and Spain. In each case, the material was cDNA or gDNA derived from T cells, B-cell-depleted T cells, or PBMCs.

Germline V CDR1 and CDR2: SGHAT, FQNNGV. V dropped 1 base and J dropped 4; count of bases not matched to a gene: 3. There are 15 residues in the CDR3. The table came from immunoSEQ multiplex PCR; TCRdb's copy has only in-frame clones and leaves some out. The sample includes 200,000 to 250,000 clones, 70% to 85% seen only once; the top ten take 13%. This clone was counted once. The rearrangement links TRBV11-2 to TRBJ2-5; 10 bases are a match to TRBD2. Sample: peripheral blood. The sequence came from a human donor in a cohort sampled during active COVID-19. The CDR3 reads CASSLASGRGETQYF. CDR3 DNA: TGTGCCAGCAGCTTAGCTAGCGGGAGAGGAGAGACCCAGTACTTC.